This TCR beta chain stems from a study of T cell responses to AZD1222 COVID-19 vaccine. Study-level information: Whether given at about 4 or about 12 weeks, second doses were pooled.

To note about this clone: Its antigen remains unidentified.

Sequencing was performed with immunoSEQ multiplex PCR; in TCRdb, only in-frame clones are kept and a portion is missing. The sample shows 140,000 to 150,000 clones, 93% of them seen only once. Study observations and caveats: Spike-specific TCR breadth and depth went up after people got two AZD1222 doses. Spike was spanned by vaccine-associated CD4 TCRs, with dominance at 160-218 and 743-854. Sampled repertoires all dated from after the peak T cell response.

This receptor was taken from an adult in good health. The sample in question was peripheral blood, obtained on day 0 of AZD1222 vaccination.

The CDR3: CASSVPSIEQFF. The CDR3 DNA reads as TGTGCCAGTAGTGTGCCATCGATTGAGCAGTTCTTC. V usage is TRBV19 and J usage is TRBJ2-1; D gene uncertain. The CDR3 runs 12 residues. V was shortened by 5 bases and J by 9 bases, with 11 bases between the two germline ends. Germline CDR1 is LNHDA and CDR2 is SQIVND (reference sequence).